This T cell receptor (beta chain) was sequenced in a study of shared clonotypes between healthy human individuals (dated by TCRdb to 2018 to 2021). As for the study more broadly: Three men and a couple of women, aged 18 to 49 years, made up the cohort. Libraries were prepared and TCR repertoires were sequenced by different laboratories using diverse techniques, in order to increase sequencing depth and limit assay-specific biases. Each donor's leukapheresis produced roughly between about 0.85 and 10 billion PBMCs. To estimate repertoire size and how much clonotype sharing occurs between individuals, the study deeply sequenced the blood TCR repertoires of five healthy adults. For each donor, three plates each were used for CD4 naive and CD4 memory, two plates were used for CD8 naive, and one plate was used for CD8 memory. On the study overall, not on this receptor specifically: Sampling was limited to blood, and TCR repertoires in tissue likely differ from TCR repertoires in blood. Larger estimated clonotype richness was generally found for naive subsets than for memory subsets. Based on pairwise subsampling, the degree of clonotype sharing among donors was expected to be affected by sequencing depth. Because the study included only a small number of donors, the genetic and exposure-history diversity represented was limited. Across a few donors, roughly 5.1% of naive CD4, 3.5% of naive CD8, about 2.3% of memory CD4, and roughly 0.41% of memory CD8 clonotypes were shared. Incomplete sequencing was indicated by rarefaction of sorted-subset datasets, despite the large sequencing depth. Higher generation probabilities were observed for clonotypes shared by all four sorted-subset donors than for non-shared clonotypes.

Using the deep immunoSEQ assay, multiplex PCR amplified TCR CDR3 regions from genomic DNA. Genomic DNA extracted from each cell subset was distributed evenly over all wells of several immunoSEQ 96-well plates, and each plate served as one replicate. For sorted subsets, about 200 ng genomic DNA, equal to about 30,000 T cell genomes, was loaded into each replicate PCR. Purified libraries were quantified with a Qubit 3.0 fluorometer, sized on a Bioanalyzer 2100, and re-quantified with the KAPA Library Quantification kit. Each immunoSEQ 96-well plate was sequenced on its own single-read 150-cycle Illumina NextSeq 550 flow cell. Processing in the source paper ran as follows. Because the immunoSEQ output held only junctional sequences and lacked quality scores, the filtering could not match the filtering applied to full-length reads. Sequences were annotated with PyIR, a Python wrapper for IgBLAST v1.9, using IMGT germline references to assign V/J genes and CDR3. Reads were filtered out if the reads had weak V/J assignments (E-value above 1e-6), no CDR3, stop codons, out-of-frame junctions, or ambiguous translated residues. A V3J clonotype was defined by an identical inferred V gene, J gene, and CDR3 amino acid sequence. To compute the percentage overlap between repertoires, the number of shared unique clonotypes was divided by the size of the smaller repertoire. Three approaches were used to assess repertoire richness: RTK rarefaction, the Chao1 estimator, and Recon v2.1 estimates of unobserved clonotypes. OLGA was used to compute generation probabilities for all TCRbeta clonotypes that the gDNA method yielded from several donors. In TCRdb, the immuneACCESS table is reduced to in-frame sequences with V and J assigned. These tables do not hold every clone; where another copy was compared, an unresolved V gene accounts for under half, and the others remain unexplained. V and J calls and clone size are copied from that table; D and trimming were computed from the DNA. The sample includes millions of clones, with about 92% observed a single time. About 0.13% of the sample rests with the top ten.

The donors were healthy, HIV-negative adults with no recently reported acute infections or vaccinations. Every donor was a Caucasian adult residing in Nashville, Tennessee, USA. CD4+ T cells were enriched by magnetic negative selection, after which naive cells were positively selected on CD45RA and the negative fraction was taken as the memory subset. Blood was collected by leukapheresis, and PBMCs were isolated by Ficoll-Histopaque density gradient centrifugation and then cryopreserved in liquid nitrogen vapor phase. Purity and quantity of every magnetically sorted T cell population were checked by analytical flow cytometry. Each sorted fraction had its genomic DNA isolated and then quantified by UV absorbance on a Nanodrop 2000c. With regard to this clone: Its binding antigen is unknown. There are no base qualities to consult, and no much larger clone falls within one base.

V lost 6 bases and J lost 5 bases; the stretch between them is 15 bases long. The CDR3 numbers 14 residues from cysteine through phenylalanine. The retained sequence is limited to the CDR3, 42 bases, with the frame set at the first base. In the germline V gene, CDR1 corresponds to MDHEN and CDR2 to SYDVKM. The chain uses TRBV28 and TRBJ2-3; matching of 7 bases hints at TRBD2 as the D gene. This receptor was taken from a man between 18 and 35 years old in good health. The sample taken for sequencing was naive CD4+ T cells sorted from blood. The intended sense of this specimen's cell subset or site label: CD45RA+ positively selected. The bases read TGTGCCAGCAGAAAGGGGGGGCCGGTAGATACGCAGTATTTT. This sequence encodes CASRKGGPVDTQYF.